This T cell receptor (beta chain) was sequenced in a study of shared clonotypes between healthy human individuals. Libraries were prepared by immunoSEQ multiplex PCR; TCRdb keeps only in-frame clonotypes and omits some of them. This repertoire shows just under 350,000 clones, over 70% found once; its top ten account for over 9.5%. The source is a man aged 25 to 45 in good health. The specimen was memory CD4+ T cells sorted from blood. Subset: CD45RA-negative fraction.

The CDR3 sequence: CASSLASGRPPYEQYF. The CDR3 DNA follows: TGTGCCAGCAGCTTGGCCAGCGGGAGGCCCCCCTACGAGCAGTACTTC. The J gene is TRBJ2-7, the V gene TRBV5-4; 9 bases are a match to TRBD2. V lost 0 bases and J lost 2; bases outside the gene matches: 6. From germline, CDR1 is SGHNT and CDR2 YYREEE (reference sequence). There are 16 residues in the CDR3.